A selection of T cell receptor beta chains follows, all from one sample in a study of human T cells and chemical hapten exposure. TCRdb independently ran MiXCR on the RACE reads; one entry per CDR3 protein. Among about 53,000 distinct CDR3 sequences listed, 9.9% were seen once. This specimen was whole blood, taken in connection with sensitization to the hapten diphenylcyclopropenone (DPC). All receptors derive from a man aged 35 to 55 with alopecia areata. Some clones in this sample may be carry-over from other donors' samples. CDR3s include the opening cysteine and the closing phenylalanine or tryptophan. Each record gives: V gene, CDR3 length, J gene, clone size, D gene, CDR3 protein, CDR3 DNA. A D gene is named only where the DNA matches it firmly. Size values are once, few and many counts, or a class for expanded clones, and some rows have none.

v_gene: TRBV6-5
len: 14
j_gene: TRBJ1-3
abundance: few
d_gene: .
CDR3aa: CASSILPEGNTIYF
CDR3nt: TGTGCCAGCAGCATACTCCCCGAAGGAAACACCATATATTTT

v_gene: TRBV9
len: 17
j_gene: TRBJ2-7
abundance: many
d_gene: TRBD2
CDR3aa: CASSVGSGTSESYEQYF
CDR3nt: TGTGCCAGCAGCGTAGGATCAGGGACTAGCGAGAGCTACGAGCAGTACTTC

v_gene: TRBV20-1
len: 13
j_gene: TRBJ1-1
abundance: .
d_gene: .
CDR3aa: CSARLDSSIEAFF
CDR3nt: TGCAGTGCTAGACTAGACAGTTCCATTGAAGCTTTCTTT

v_gene: TRBV5-1
len: 16
j_gene: TRBJ2-2
abundance: few
d_gene: .
CDR3aa: CASSLDRTNFTGELFF
CDR3nt: TGCGCCAGCAGCTTGGACAGGACTAACTTCACCGGGGAGCTGTTTTTT

v_gene: TRBV5-6
len: 14
j_gene: TRBJ2-2
abundance: many
d_gene: .
CDR3aa: CASSLVQNTGELFF
CDR3nt: TGTGCCAGCAGCTTGGTACAGAACACCGGGGAGCTGTTTTTT

v_gene: TRBV24-1
len: 19
j_gene: TRBJ2-1
abundance: .
d_gene: TRBD2
CDR3aa: CATSDSLGLAGGHGDEQFF
CDR3nt: TGTGCCACCAGTGATTCACTGGGACTAGCGGGAGGGCATGGGGATGAGCAGTTCTTC

v_gene: TRBV6-2/TRBV6-3
len: 16
j_gene: TRBJ1-1
abundance: many
d_gene: .
CDR3aa: CASSYSKRTVNTEAFF
CDR3nt: TGTGCCAGCAGTTACTCGAAGCGGACAGTGAACACTGAAGCTTTCTTT

v_gene: TRBV27
len: 14
j_gene: TRBJ2-7
abundance: .
d_gene: TRBD2
CDR3aa: CASSSGTSGGEQYF
CDR3nt: TGTGCCAGCAGCTCCGGGACTAGCGGAGGCGAGCAGTACTTC

v_gene: TRBV2
len: 12
j_gene: TRBJ1-6
abundance: .
d_gene: .
CDR3aa: CASRPVDSPLHF
CDR3nt: TGTGCCAGCAGACCGGTGGACTCACCCCTCCACTTT

v_gene: TRBV7-2
len: 16
j_gene: TRBJ2-7
abundance: few
d_gene: .
CDR3aa: CASSFGGGVRAYEQYF
CDR3nt: TGTGCCAGCAGCTTTGGCGGGGGCGTTAGAGCCTACGAGCAGTACTTC

v_gene: TRBV30
len: 13
j_gene: TRBJ1-1
abundance: many
d_gene: .
CDR3aa: CAWSTGMNTEAFF
CDR3nt: TGTGCCTGGAGTACGGGTATGAACACTGAAGCTTTCTTT

v_gene: TRBV5-4
len: 14
j_gene: TRBJ2-1
abundance: many
d_gene: TRBD1
CDR3aa: CASSSNRGHNEQFF
CDR3nt: TGTGCCAGCAGCTCAAACAGGGGCCACAATGAGCAGTTCTTC

v_gene: TRBV27
len: 12
j_gene: TRBJ2-1
abundance: few
d_gene: .
CDR3aa: CASSPPGTKPFF
CDR3nt: TGTGCCAGCAGTCCCCCCGGGACAAAACCGTTCTTC

v_gene: TRBV7-3
len: 17
j_gene: TRBJ2-5
abundance: .
d_gene: TRBD2
CDR3aa: CASNSNTREELQETQYF
CDR3nt: TGTGCCAGCAACAGTAATACGCGGGAGGAACTCCAAGAGACCCAGTACTTC

v_gene: TRBV6-5
len: 10
j_gene: TRBJ2-1
abundance: few
d_gene: .
CDR3aa: CASGQGEQFF
CDR3nt: TGTGCCAGCGGCCAGGGTGAGCAGTTCTTC

v_gene: TRBV6-1
len: 16
j_gene: TRBJ2-7
abundance: many
d_gene: .
CDR3aa: CASSEADQGSVYEQYF
CDR3nt: TGTGCCAGCAGTGAAGCGGATCAGGGCTCTGTCTACGAGCAGTACTTC

v_gene: TRBV13
len: 14
j_gene: TRBJ2-7
abundance: .
d_gene: .
CDR3aa: CASSSGSSPYKQYF
CDR3nt: TGTGCCAGCAGCTCTGGGAGCTCCCCCTACAAGCAGTACTTC

v_gene: TRBV20-1
len: 16
j_gene: TRBJ2-3
abundance: .
d_gene: .
CDR3aa: CSAKVFRAPWGDTQYF
CDR3nt: TGCAGTGCTAAGGTCTTCCGAGCACCTTGGGGGGATACGCAGTATTTT

v_gene: TRBV7-7
len: 15
j_gene: TRBJ2-5
abundance: few
d_gene: .
CDR3aa: CASSSAPSGKETQYF
CDR3nt: TGTGCCAGCAGCTCAGCTCCCTCCGGAAAAGAGACCCAGTACTTC

v_gene: TRBV5-4
len: 18
j_gene: TRBJ2-1
abundance: many
d_gene: TRBD2
CDR3aa: CASSRPGLAGGPGNEQFF
CDR3nt: TGTGCCAGCAGCCGACCGGGACTAGCGGGAGGGCCAGGAAATGAGCAGTTCTTC

v_gene: TRBV7-6
len: 17
j_gene: TRBJ2-1
abundance: .
d_gene: TRBD2
CDR3aa: CASSLLVSSGRADEQFF
CDR3nt: TGTGCCAGCAGCTTATTAGTTAGTAGCGGGAGGGCCGATGAGCAGTTCTTC

v_gene: TRBV10-3
len: 14
j_gene: TRBJ2-7
abundance: .
d_gene: TRBD1
CDR3aa: CAIGRDREAYEQYF
CDR3nt: TGTGCCATCGGTAGGGACAGGGAAGCCTACGAGCAGTACTTC

v_gene: TRBV18
len: 13
j_gene: TRBJ1-4
abundance: few
d_gene: .
CDR3aa: CASSRIRDEKLFF
CDR3nt: TGTGCCAGCTCACGCATAAGGGATGAAAAACTGTTTTTT

v_gene: TRBV3-1
len: 16
j_gene: TRBJ2-1
abundance: few
d_gene: TRBD2
CDR3aa: CASSQLGLASYNEQFF
CDR3nt: TGTGCCAGCAGCCAATTAGGACTAGCGTCCTACAATGAGCAGTTCTTC

v_gene: TRBV10-2
len: 16
j_gene: TRBJ2-1
abundance: .
d_gene: TRBD2
CDR3aa: CASSEWGLADYNEQFF
CDR3nt: TGCGCCAGCAGTGAGTGGGGACTAGCGGATTACAATGAGCAGTTCTTC

v_gene: TRBV9
len: 15
j_gene: TRBJ2-1
abundance: few
d_gene: TRBD2
CDR3aa: CASSVGAGGLNEQFF
CDR3nt: TGTGCCAGCAGCGTAGGCGCGGGAGGTCTCAATGAGCAGTTCTTC

v_gene: TRBV2
len: 13
j_gene: TRBJ2-3
abundance: many
d_gene: .
CDR3aa: CASSLPGQDTQYF
CDR3nt: TGTGCCAGCAGTTTACCAGGACAGGATACGCAGTATTTT

v_gene: TRBV19
len: 15
j_gene: TRBJ2-5
abundance: many
d_gene: .
CDR3aa: CASSIRAQPQETQYF
CDR3nt: TGTGCCAGTAGTATACGTGCACAGCCCCAAGAGACCCAGTACTTC

v_gene: TRBV5-6
len: 15
j_gene: TRBJ2-1
abundance: .
d_gene: .
CDR3aa: CASSLDRVVVNEQFF
CDR3nt: TGTGCCAGCAGCTTGGACAGGGTAGTTGTAAATGAGCAGTTCTTC

v_gene: TRBV6-6
len: 12
j_gene: TRBJ1-1
abundance: few
d_gene: .
CDR3aa: CASSPVVTEAFF
CDR3nt: TGTGCCAGCAGCCCAGTGGTTACTGAAGCTTTCTTT

v_gene: TRBV27
len: 16
j_gene: TRBJ2-1
abundance: .
d_gene: TRBD2
CDR3aa: CASSPGGRASYNEQFF
CDR3nt: TGTGCCAGCAGTCCCGGCGGGAGGGCCTCCTACAATGAGCAGTTCTTC

v_gene: TRBV24-1
len: 15
j_gene: TRBJ2-7
abundance: many
d_gene: .
CDR3aa: CATSDSGQSSDEQYF
CDR3nt: TGTGCCACCAGTGATTCCGGACAGTCGTCCGACGAGCAGTACTTC

v_gene: TRBV7-9
len: 14
j_gene: TRBJ2-1
abundance: few
d_gene: .
CDR3aa: CASSLATQSNEQFF
CDR3nt: TGTGCCAGCAGCTTAGCGACTCAAAGCAATGAGCAGTTCTTC

v_gene: TRBV20-1
len: 15
j_gene: TRBJ1-1
abundance: many
d_gene: .
CDR3aa: CSARVGNRVNTEAFF
CDR3nt: TGCAGTGCTAGAGTTGGGAACAGGGTGAACACTGAAGCTTTCTTT

v_gene: TRBV5-1
len: 13
j_gene: TRBJ1-1
abundance: many
d_gene: TRBD1
CDR3aa: CASRNDRGDEAFF
CDR3nt: TGCGCCAGCAGAAATGACAGGGGAGATGAAGCTTTCTTT

v_gene: TRBV6-5
len: 15
j_gene: TRBJ2-7
abundance: .
d_gene: .
CDR3aa: CASSYGRGPNHEQYF
CDR3nt: TGTGCCAGCAGTTACGGTCGGGGACCCAACCACGAGCAGTACTTC

v_gene: TRBV18
len: 16
j_gene: TRBJ1-4
abundance: many
d_gene: .
CDR3aa: CASSPTVARTNEKLFF
CDR3nt: TGTGCCAGCTCTCCGACAGTAGCGCGGACTAATGAAAAACTGTTTTTT

v_gene: TRBV20-1
len: 15
j_gene: TRBJ1-4
abundance: few
d_gene: TRBD1
CDR3aa: CSARDYRGTNEKLFF
CDR3nt: TGCAGTGCTAGAGATTACAGGGGCACTAATGAAAAACTGTTTTTT

v_gene: TRBV14
len: 15
j_gene: TRBJ1-2
abundance: many
d_gene: TRBD1
CDR3aa: CASRRTGAVNYGYTF
CDR3nt: TGTGCCAGCAGACGTACAGGGGCGGTGAACTATGGCTACACCTTC

v_gene: TRBV7-2
len: 16
j_gene: TRBJ1-5
abundance: .
d_gene: .
CDR3aa: CASSLARNRAGQPQHF
CDR3nt: TGTGCCAGCAGCTTAGCTCGCAACAGGGCAGGACAGCCCCAGCATTTT

v_gene: TRBV12-3/TRBV12-4
len: 14
j_gene: TRBJ1-2
abundance: many
d_gene: .
CDR3aa: CASSSQQGSYGYTF
CDR3nt: TGTGCCAGCAGTTCTCAACAGGGAAGCTATGGCTACACCTTC

v_gene: TRBV20-1
len: 13
j_gene: TRBJ2-1
abundance: few
d_gene: TRBD2
CDR3aa: CSAGGSPPWEQFF
CDR3nt: TGCAGTGCGGGCGGGAGCCCCCCGTGGGAGCAGTTCTTC

v_gene: TRBV7-2
len: 16
j_gene: TRBJ2-2
abundance: .
d_gene: .
CDR3aa: CASSLSSGPNTGELFF
CDR3nt: TGTGCCAGCAGCTTAAGTAGCGGACCGAACACCGGGGAGCTGTTTTTT

v_gene: TRBV28
len: 12
j_gene: TRBJ1-1
abundance: few
d_gene: .
CDR3aa: CASQQGFRGAFF
CDR3nt: TGTGCTTCACAGCAAGGTTTCAGAGGAGCTTTCTTT

v_gene: TRBV2
len: 15
j_gene: TRBJ2-3
abundance: many
d_gene: TRBD1
CDR3aa: CASTTGTGYTDTQYF
CDR3nt: TGTGCCAGCACTACAGGGACAGGCTACACAGATACGCAGTATTTT

v_gene: TRBV7-9
len: 14
j_gene: TRBJ2-7
abundance: many
d_gene: .
CDR3aa: CASSSWGDSYEQYF
CDR3nt: TGTGCCAGCAGCTCATGGGGGGATTCCTACGAGCAGTACTTC

v_gene: TRBV5-1
len: 16
j_gene: TRBJ2-1
abundance: many
d_gene: TRBD2
CDR3aa: CASSLTSGLAINEQFF
CDR3nt: TGCGCCAGCAGCTTGACCTCGGGACTAGCAATCAATGAGCAGTTCTTC

v_gene: TRBV15
len: 12
j_gene: TRBJ1-2
abundance: few
d_gene: .
CDR3aa: CATSRDSYGYTF
CDR3nt: TGTGCCACCAGCAGAGACAGCTATGGCTACACCTTC

v_gene: TRBV7-9
len: 12
j_gene: TRBJ2-7
abundance: many
d_gene: .
CDR3aa: CASSDPAGEQYF
CDR3nt: TGTGCCAGCAGCGACCCGGCGGGCGAGCAGTACTTC

v_gene: TRBV28
len: 11
j_gene: TRBJ1-1
abundance: few
d_gene: .
CDR3aa: CGSRVNTEAFF
CDR3nt: TGTGGATCGCGGGTAAACACTGAAGCTTTCTTT